The 17 T cell receptor beta chains given below trace back to one sample, sequenced in a study of sequential checkpoint blockade in melanoma. Documented treatment: randomized to nivolumab then ipilimumab (arm A) or the reverse (arm B). Only in-frame clones appear in the TCRdb table, and some are missing; sequencing was by immunoSEQ multiplex PCR. This repertoire shows about 8,200 clones, around three fifths found once; its top ten account for roughly 15%. The source was CD8+ T cells sorted from blood (inferred from file names), collected from a patient given nivolumab and ipilimumab in sequence. The receptors were sampled from a human donor with melanoma.

This clone was found a few times. The chain recombines TRBV28 with TRBJ1-5; 9 nucleotides match TRBD1. The CDR3 extends over 15 amino acids. Per the germline V gene, CDR1 is MDHEN and CDR2 is SYDVKM. Trimming removed 2 bases from V and 6 bases from J; junction bases left unmatched: 5. CDR3 region: CASSLPGTGSQPQHF. CDR3 nucleotides: TGTGCCAGCAGTTTACCCGGGACAGGGAGTCAGCCCCAGCATTTT. The full variable domain, in which reference TRBV28 and TRBJ1-5 provide the parts outside the CDR3, is DVKVTQSSRYLVKRTGEKVFLECVQDMDHENMFWYRQDPGLGLRLIYFSYDVKMKEKGDIPEGYSVSREKKERFSLILESASTNQTSMYLCASSLPGTGSQPQHFGDGTRLSIL.

This clone qualifies as medium-sized. The genes are TRBV30 and TRBJ2-7; tentative D call: TRBD2 (7 bases). CDR1 and CDR2 (germline): GTSNPN, SVGIG (reference sequence). V was clipped by 3 bases and J by 5 bases, with 14 bases between them. The CDR3 has 13 residues. The CDR3 DNA reads TGTGCCTGGAGCCTCGGGGGGCGGAACGAGCAGTACTTC. Translated, it gives CAWSLGGRNEQYF.

The V call is TRBV9, the J call TRBJ2-7; 10 positions match TRBD2. From germline, CDR1 is SGDLS and CDR2 YYNGEE. This CDR3 has 15 residues. V shed 3 bases and J 0 bases; nucleotides not matched to a gene: 3. CDR3 nucleotides: TGTGCCAGCAGCGCCGCTAGCGGGGGCTCCTACGAGCAGTACTTC. This sequence encodes CASSAASGGSYEQYF.

The chain joins TRBV2 to TRBJ2-7, with TRBD2 matching 7 bases. This CDR3 region has 13 residues. Germline V gives CDR1 SNHLY, CDR2 FYNNEI. The V and J ends lost 10 bases and 2 bases, in that order; junction bases with no gene match: 8. CDR3 residues: CATAAGTTYEQYF. The CDR3 DNA follows: TGTGCCACCGCAGCGGGGACCACCTACGAGCAGTACTTC.

The V gene is TRBV5-8, the J gene TRBJ1-1; 8 nucleotides agree with TRBD1. The length of the CDR3 is 17 residues. CDR1 is SGHTS, CDR2 YDEGEE, per germline. J gave up 3 bases and V 0 bases, and 10 bases lay outside the gene matches. CDR3 nucleotide sequence: TGTGCCAGCAGCTTGGATATCCAGGGGGCAGGGTACACTGAAGCTTTCTTT. Residues: CASSLDIQGAGYTEAFF.

The V call is TRBV4-1, the J call TRBJ1-2, with TRBD1 as a possible D gene (5 bases). The CDR3 is made up of 15 amino acids. CDR1 and CDR2 from the germline V gene are MGHRA and YSYEKL. Trimming pared 1 base from V and 2 bases from J, leaving 11 bases between. CDR3 protein: CASSQGHRMNYGYTF. The CDR3 DNA is TGCGCCAGCAGCCAAGGTCACAGGATGAACTATGGCTACACCTTC.

This clone has just one count. V is TRBV4-2 and J is TRBJ2-7, with 14 bases that match TRBD2. Trimming took 1 base from V and 3 from J; bases not matched to a gene: 5. The CDR3 spans 17 residues. Germline values: CDR1 LGHNA, CDR2 YNFKEQ. CDR3 sequence: CASSQVTSGGEIYEQYF. DNA of the CDR3: TGTGCCAGCAGCCAAGTGACTAGCGGGGGGGAAATCTACGAGCAGTACTTC.

V is TRBV19 and J is TRBJ1-1; TRBD1 aligns across 8 bases. Germline V gene lookup returns CDR1 LNHDA and CDR2 SQIVND (reference sequence). Unmatched junction bases numbered 3, after V lost 5 bases and J lost 1 base. This CDR3 is 14 amino acids long. The CDR3 nucleotides are TGTGCCAGTAGTTTCGGACAGGGGAACACTGAAGCTTTCTTT. As protein: CASSFGQGNTEAFF.

This chain joins TRBV9 and TRBJ2-3; a possible D gene is TRBD1 (6 bases). The CDR3 contains 17 residues. Trimming cost V 4 bases and J 6 bases, with 24 bases left between them. The germline V gene encodes CDR1 SGDLS and CDR2 YYNGEE. The CDR3 loop is CASSRQTGTGTGDTQYF. The CDR3 nucleotides are TGTGCCAGCAGCCGTCAGACAGGAACGGGAACGGGTGATACGCAGTATTTT.

This clone was seen more than once but under ten times. This chain joins TRBV5-6 and TRBJ2-7, with a weak D call TRBD1 (5 bases). The CDR3 runs 15 residues. Trimming shortened V by 0 bases and J by 3 bases, and 13 bases separated the two germline ends. The germline V gene encodes CDR1 SGHDT and CDR2 YYEEEE. The CDR3 reads CASSLAGSRSYEQYF. The CDR3 DNA reads as TGTGCCAGCAGCTTGGCAGGGTCTCGGAGCTACGAGCAGTACTTC.

The rearrangement uses TRBV27 and TRBJ2-7, with D possibly being TRBD1 (5 bases). CDR1 MNHEY and CDR2 SMNVEV come from the germline V gene (reference sequence). Trimming stripped 5 bases from V and 6 bases from J, with 23 bases between. The CDR3 runs 16 residues. The chain's CDR3 is CASSTHWSSRTSEQYF. The CDR3 nucleotides are TGTGCCAGCAGTACTCACTGGTCCTCCAGGACAAGCGAGCAGTACTTC.

The CDR3 bases are TGCGCCAGCAGCCAAGAGGGGGGGGCCACTCAGCCCCAGCATTTT. Translation: CASSQEGGATQPQHF. This chain links TRBV4-1 with TRBJ1-5, with D tentatively TRBD1 (6 bases). V lost 0 bases, J lost 6 bases, and 12 bases lay in between. The CDR3 loop spans 15 amino acids. The germline CDR1 and CDR2 sequences are MGHRA and YSYEKL.

Regarding this clone: At one end, the junction sequence differs from germline, possibly due to a read error. The J gene is TRBJ2-4, the V gene TRBV30, with TRBD1 matching over 11 bases. This CDR3 comprises 11 residues. The germline CDR1 and CDR2 sequences are GTSNPN and SVGIG (reference sequence). The CDR3 nucleotides read TGTGCCTGGAGTAGCGGGACAGGGGGGGACTTC. Its protein is CAWSSGTGGDF. Full variable domain (rest looked up from reference TRBV30 and TRBJ2-4): SQTIHQWPATLVQPVGSPLSLECTVEGTSNPNLYWYRQAAGRGLQLLFYSVGIGQISSEVPQNLSASRPQDRQFILSSKKLLLSDSGFYLCAWSSGTGGDFGAGTRLSVL.

The V call is TRBV14, the J call TRBJ2-7; D is perhaps TRBD2 (5 bases). The CDR3 contains 13 residues. The V gene lost 0 bases and the J gene lost 4 bases, with 7 bases spanning the gap. The V gene's germline CDR1 is SGHDN and CDR2 FVKESK. The DNA of the CDR3 is TGTGCCAGCAGCCAAGATAGGAGGTACGAGCAGTACTTC. This gives the protein CASSQDRRYEQYF. Filled out from reference TRBV14 and TRBJ2-7, the complete variable domain reads EAGVTQFPSHSVIEKGQTVTLRCDPISGHDNLYWYRRVMGKEIKFLLHFVKESKQDESGMPNNRFLAERTGGTYSTLKVQPAELEDSGVYFCASSQDRRYEQYFGPGTRLTVT.

The chain couples TRBV19 to TRBJ2-7, with a tentative D call TRBD2 (5 bases). Trimming pared 3 bases from V and 0 bases from J, leaving 9 bases between. The CDR3 is 14 residues long. Germline lookup yields CDR1 LNHDA and CDR2 SQIVND (reference sequence). DNA of the CDR3: TGTGCCAGTAGTATCTCGGCGGGCTCCTACGAGCAGTACTTC. Its translation is CASSISAGSYEQYF.

This chain joins TRBV19 and TRBJ1-1; tentatively, D is TRBD1 (6 bases). Trimming pared 2 bases from V and 0 bases from J, leaving 10 bases between. The germline V gene encodes CDR1 LNHDA and CDR2 SQIVND (reference sequence). CDR3 length: 15 residues. CDR3 sequence: CASSIFAGVNTEAFF. The DNA for the CDR3 is TGTGCCAGTAGTATATTCGCAGGGGTGAACACTGAAGCTTTCTTT.

The chain recombines TRBV4-1 with TRBJ2-7; perhaps TRBD2 as D (5 bases). This CDR3 contains 15 residues. CDR1 MGHRA and CDR2 YSYEKL come from the germline V gene. Trimming took 2 bases from V and 0 from J, leaving 11 bases between them. CDR3 nucleotide sequence: TGCGCCAGCAGCCAAACTCCTGGGAGCTCCTACGAGCAGTACTTC. This codes for CASSQTPGSSYEQYF.